This T cell receptor beta chain was sequenced for a study of T-cell memory formation after mild COVID-19. In its sample, this clonotype was seen many times. The V and J ends lost 4 bases and 8 bases respectively, with 21 bases between them. The germline V gene has CDR1 LGHNA and CDR2 YNFKEQ. The CDR3 consists of 16 residues. MiXCR, run by TCRdb on the 5' RACE reads, gives a single entry per CDR3 protein. The data show approximately 240,000 distinct CDR3 sequences, about a sixth seen once. The genes are TRBV4-2 and TRBJ2-1, with D possibly being TRBD1 (6 bases). The sequence was collected from a man between 18 and 29 years old who had mild COVID-19 (a few samples of this study predate the infection). Cell type and time point are not known. Material: PBMCs or a T cell subset sorted from them (not recorded which). This chain's CDR3 is CASSLSLGYGGDEQFF. In DNA form, the CDR3 reads TGTGCCAGCAGCCTTTCTTTGGGCTATGGGGGCGATGAGCAGTTCTTC.